Here is one T cell receptor (beta chain) with its context. Its antigen is unidentified. This entry comes from a study of T cell responses to AZD1222 COVID-19 vaccine. General study findings and limits: Seropositive status at baseline applied to only six AZD1222 recipients.

V shed 4 bases and J shed 5 bases, with 15 bases lying between them. Germline CDR1 and CDR2: SGHVS and FQNEAQ. The CDR3 spans 15 residues. This table comes from immunoSEQ multiplex PCR, and its TCRdb copy is limited to in-frame clones, with some not included. The sample holds 130,000 to 150,000 clones, over 75% seen once. This rearrangement joins TRBV7-8 to TRBJ1-5; D call uncertain. This TCR came from an adult who received the MenACWY meningococcal vaccine as a control. The sequenced sample was peripheral blood, obtained 28 days after the second dose of the MenACWY control vaccine. The CDR3 coding sequence is TGTGCCAGCAGCTCTAGGACTGTAGGGTATCAGCCCCAGCATTTT. Translation: CASSSRTVGYQPQHF.